The sequence of this TCR beta chain was determined in a study of Graves' ophthalmopathy and Graves' hyperthyroidism. Study-level background: Hyperthyroidism qualified as stable when ophthalmopathy did not develop within 18 months of follow-up.

General observations from the study: Thyroid clonotypes that were expanded above 0.001 frequency mostly also appeared in blood. Discriminating ophthalmopathy from stable hyperthyroidism, a 13-signature model attained a sensitivity of under 90% and a specificity of approximately 77%.

In this sample, this clonotype turned up many times. Its specificity is unknown. The study amplified TCR beta CDR3 regions using RNA transcripts. The workflow started with a first-round RT-PCR run with HTBI primers and then moved on to a second-round multiplex PCR. TCRdb re-derived calls from the multiplex PCR reads in MiXCR, one entry per CDR3 protein. Of around 1.1 million distinct CDR3 sequences listed, roughly two fifths were seen once; the top ten hold around 10%. The source of this sequence is an adult man with Graves' hyperthyroidism. Sequencing input: peripheral blood or thyroid tissue (not recorded which).

DNA for the CDR3: TGCAGTGCTACCCCCCCAAACCGAAATTCCTACGAGCAGTACTTC. Protein sequence: CSATPPNRNSYEQYF. V usage is TRBV20-1 and J usage is TRBJ2-7; D remains ambiguous. The CDR3 spans 15 residues. The V and J ends lost 4 bases and 1 base respectively, with 17 bases between them. Germline V gives CDR1 DFQATT, CDR2 SNEGSKA (reference sequence).